The 27 T cell receptor beta chains listed next were all sequenced from one sample in a study of OX40 agonist ivuxolimab in advanced cancers. The repertoire was sequenced with immunoSEQ multiplex PCR; TCRdb's copy has only in-frame clones and lacks some. The table lists some 70,000 clones, around nine tenths of them singletons. The sample in question was CD4+ or CD8+ T cells sorted from blood, obtained in a trial of the OX40 agonist ivuxolimab. These TCRs come from an adult with an advanced solid tumor such as melanoma, head and neck, liver or kidney cancer.

The table lists this clone with a count of one. The chain is built from TRBV7-8 and TRBJ2-1; D not resolved. With 2 bases removed from V and 9 bases from J, the gap between germline ends came to 5 bases. The germline CDR1 and CDR2 sequences are SGHVS and FQNEAQ. This CDR3 contains 11 residues. CDR3 region: CASSLWREQFF. The CDR3 DNA reads as TGTGCCAGCAGCTTATGGCGTGAGCAGTTCTTC.

The rearrangement links TRBV2 to TRBJ2-1; no clear D. The CDR3 loop spans 13 amino acids. In germline, CDR1 is SNHLY, CDR2 FYNNEI. The V and J ends lost 7 bases and 8 bases respectively, with 15 bases between them. The CDR3 DNA follows: TGTGCCAGCAATCGAATCCCCATGGATGAGCAGTTCTTC. It is translated as CASNRIPMDEQFF.

This rearrangement joins TRBV5-6 to TRBJ2-6; the D gene is possibly TRBD1 (5 bases). V gave up 0 bases and J gave up 2 bases, with 12 bases separating them. The CDR3 is made up of 17 amino acids. From germline, CDR1 is SGHDT and CDR2 YYEEEE. The CDR3 nucleotides read TGTGCCAGCAGCTTGGAGCAGGGCCGAGCTGGGGCCAACGTCCTGACTTTC. Translating gives CASSLEQGRAGANVLTF.

This chain joins TRBV2 and TRBJ1-1; possibly TRBD1 for D (5 bases). The germline V gene has CDR1 SNHLY and CDR2 FYNNEI. Trimming left V 9 bases short and J 4 bases short, with 21 bases between. The CDR3 runs 15 residues. The CDR3 DNA reads TGTGCCAGTTCCCGTACGGGACCGGAGAGCACTGAAGCTTTCTTT. This sequence encodes CASSRTGPESTEAFF.

The rearrangement links TRBV9 to TRBJ1-2; weak D call: TRBD1 (5 bases). V was shortened by 3 bases and J by 3 bases, with 15 bases between the two germline ends. The CDR3 consists of 15 residues. Germline CDR1 SGDLS, CDR2 YYNGEE. The CDR3 coding sequence is TGTGCCAGCAGCGCCAGTAGGGGAGGTGACTATGGCTACACCTTC. The encoded protein is CASSASRGGDYGYTF.

The chain recombines TRBV9 with TRBJ1-1, with D hard to call. The CDR3 consists of 15 residues. CDR1 SGDLS and CDR2 YYNGEE come from the germline V gene. Trimming took 5 bases from V and 3 from J, leaving 17 bases between them. CDR3 in DNA: TGTGCCAGCAGTAAGGACCCCTTCGATGACACTGAAGCTTTCTTT. This encodes CASSKDPFDDTEAFF.

This chain connects TRBV27 to TRBJ1-6; 9 bases match TRBD1. Germline V gives CDR1 MNHEY, CDR2 SMNVEV (reference sequence). V gave up 6 bases and J gave up 10 bases; unmatched junction bases: 4. The CDR3 extends over 13 amino acids. The CDR3 spells CASRGTGTSPLHF. CDR3 nucleotides: TGTGCCAGCAGAGGGACAGGGACGTCACCCCTCCACTTT.

The chain carries TRBV11-2 and TRBJ1-3; possible D gene TRBD1, 5 bases. V lost 5 bases, J lost 0 bases, and 17 bases lay in between. The CDR3 covers 17 residues. Germline V gene data show CDR1 as SGHAT and CDR2 as FQNNGV. CDR3 nucleotide sequence: TGTGCCAGCAGCATTATGACGACAGTGAACTCTGGAAACACCATATATTTT. It encodes CASSIMTTVNSGNTIYF.

The chain recombines TRBV2 with TRBJ2-1; tentative D call: TRBD1 (6 bases). V was cut by 7 bases and J by 0 bases, with 19 bases left in between. Germline V gene sequence: CDR1 SNHLY, CDR2 FYNNEI. CDR3 length: 17 amino acids. CDR3 in DNA: TGTGCCAGCAAAAACAGGGAGTCCCCCAGCTCCTACAATGAGCAGTTCTTC. Its protein product is CASKNRESPSSYNEQFF.

This clone was recorded only once. The rearrangement uses TRBV19 and TRBJ1-5; 8 bases are a match to TRBD1. Trimming cost V 5 bases and J 5 bases; bases outside gene matches: 14. The V gene's germline CDR1 is LNHDA and CDR2 SQIVND (reference sequence). The CDR3 runs 17 residues. CDR3 residues: CASSSSPGQVIDQPQHF. For the CDR3, the DNA is TGTGCCAGTAGTTCCTCCCCGGGACAGGTGATTGATCAGCCCCAGCATTTT.

The chain combines TRBV30 with TRBJ2-2; tentatively, D is TRBD1 (5 bases). Germline CDR1 reads GTSNPN; CDR2 reads SVGIG (reference sequence). V was cut by 4 bases and J by 1 base, with 16 bases left in between. The CDR3 loop spans 16 amino acids. CDR3 in DNA: TGTGCCTGGACCGGTCAATGGGGCCTGAACACCGGGGAGCTGTTTTTT. Translation: CAWTGQWGLNTGELFF.

This sequence joins TRBV10-3 and TRBJ2-3; 8 bases map to TRBD2. Germline-derived CDR1 and CDR2 are ENHRY and SYGVKD. The CDR3 extends over 14 amino acids. J was trimmed by 2 bases and V by 6 bases; bases with no gene match: 4. The CDR3 is CAIRVLADTDTQYF. CDR3 coding DNA: TGTGCCATCAGGGTACTAGCGGACACAGATACGCAGTATTTT.

The rearrangement links TRBV28 to TRBJ1-1, with D possibly being TRBD1 (6 bases). The CDR3 contains 15 residues. V was pared by 4 bases and J by 0 bases, with 12 bases between. Germline CDR1 is MDHEN and CDR2 is SYDVKM. The CDR3 spells CASSSGQLLNTEAFF. The CDR3 DNA is TGTGCCAGCAGTTCCGGACAGCTACTGAACACTGAAGCTTTCTTT. Full variable domain (outside the CDR3, taken from reference TRBV28 and TRBJ1-1): DVKVTQSSRYLVKRTGEKVFLECVQDMDHENMFWYRQDPGLGLRLIYFSYDVKMKEKGDIPEGYSVSREKKERFSLILESASTNQTSMYLCASSSGQLLNTEAFFGQGTRLTVV.

The chain couples TRBV7-6 to TRBJ1-3, with D perhaps matching TRBD1 (5 bases). The germline CDR1 and CDR2 sequences are SGHVS and FNYEAQ. The CDR3 is 16 amino acids. V lost 1 base to trimming and J lost 0 bases, with 10 bases between them. CDR3 DNA: TGTGCCAGCAGCTTAGGGCAGGGTTCCTCTGGAAACACCATATATTTT. Protein product: CASSLGQGSSGNTIYF.

This clone appeared once. The V call is TRBV2, the J call TRBJ2-1; maybe TRBD1 (6 bases). Germline V gene lookup returns CDR1 SNHLY and CDR2 FYNNEI. This CDR3 has 15 residues. Trimming stripped 5 bases from V and 4 bases from J, with 15 bases between. The CDR3 nucleotides read TGTGCCAGCAGTCAACAGGGCGGAGGTTACAATGAGCAGTTCTTC. As protein: CASSQQGGGYNEQFF.

This rearrangement joins TRBV7-3 to TRBJ2-6; D gene uncertain. From germline, CDR1 is SGHTA and CDR2 FQGTGA. This CDR3 has 15 amino acids. Trimming left V 4 bases short and J 0 bases short, with 7 bases between. The CDR3, as DNA: TGTGCCAGCAGCTCTCACCGCTCTGGGGCCAACGTCCTGACTTTC. Its translation: CASSSHRSGANVLTF.

This clone was seen a handful of times. V usage is TRBV19 and J usage is TRBJ2-3; D might be TRBD1 or TRBD2, each matching 5 bases. Germline values: CDR1 LNHDA, CDR2 SQIVND (reference sequence). This CDR3 region has 14 residues. This CDR3 is CASARDVQGVTQYF. Written as DNA, the CDR3 is TGTGCTTCAGCTCGGGACGTCCAAGGGGTTACGCAGTATTTT.

This sequence joins TRBV27 and TRBJ1-2; weak D call: TRBD1 (5 bases). The V and J ends lost 6 bases and 1 base respectively, with 18 bases between them. From germline, CDR1 is MNHEY and CDR2 SMNVEV (reference sequence). This CDR3 is 16 amino acids long. The CDR3 nucleotides read TGTGCCAGCAGGGGACTAGGGTCGGGATATAACTATGGCTACACCTTC. Amino acid sequence: CASRGLGSGYNYGYTF.

CDR3 amino acids: CASSPPDTGELFF. DNA of the CDR3: TGTGCCAGCTCACCACCGGACACCGGGGAGCTGTTTTTT. The gene calls are TRBV18 and TRBJ2-2; D is unresolved. In germline, CDR1 is KGHSH, CDR2 LQKENI. The germline V and J ends were trimmed by 0 bases and 3 bases, with 2 bases remaining between them. The CDR3 runs to 13 residues.

The V and J genes are TRBV5-6 and TRBJ1-1, with a tentative D call TRBD1 (5 bases). Trimming stripped 4 bases from V and 1 base from J, with 11 bases between. Germline V gene sequence: CDR1 SGHDT, CDR2 YYEEEE. The CDR3 runs 14 residues. CDR3 DNA sequence: TGTGCCAGCAGCCGAAAAGACAGGAACACTGAAGCTTTCTTT. Translated: CASSRKDRNTEAFF.

This rearrangement joins TRBV7-2 to TRBJ2-1; 9 bases align to TRBD2. Germline V gene lookup returns CDR1 SGHTA and CDR2 FQGNSA. The CDR3 has 15 amino acids. V lost 3 bases, J lost 0 bases, and 0 bases stayed unmatched. CDR3 in DNA: TGTGCCAGCAGCTTTAGCGGGGGCTCCTACAATGAGCAGTTCTTC. Translation gives CASSFSGGSYNEQFF.

The chain combines TRBV6-1 with TRBJ2-7; D is possibly TRBD1 (5 bases). V was clipped by 8 bases and J by 7 bases, with 21 bases between them. Germline-derived CDR1 and CDR2 are MNHNS and SASEGT. The CDR3 contains 14 residues. Here the CDR3 reads CASCVRDGFGEQYF. Written as DNA, the CDR3 is TGTGCCAGCTGTGTCAGGGATGGTTTCGGTGAGCAGTACTTC.

The rearrangement joins TRBV2 to TRBJ1-3; TRBD1 might be the D (5 bases). Deletions cut 6 bases from V and 7 bases from J, with 13 bases between. This CDR3 comprises 13 residues. CDR1 and CDR2 (germline): SNHLY, FYNNEI. CDR3 residues: CASRGPGENTIYF. CDR3 nucleotides: TGTGCCAGCAGGGGACCGGGTGAGAACACCATATATTTT.

The rearrangement uses TRBV11-2 and TRBJ2-5; possibly TRBD2 for D (5 bases). The CDR3 runs to 15 residues. Looked up from germline, CDR1 is SGHAT and CDR2 is FQNNGV. The V end was cut by 0 bases, the J end by 1 base, with 9 bases between. DNA for the CDR3: TGTGCCAGCAGCTTAGATTTGGGGAGCCAAGAGACCCAGTACTTC. It translates to CASSLDLGSQETQYF.

The CDR3 sequence: CAISETVGEQYF. The CDR3 DNA is TGTGCCATCAGTGAGACAGTGGGGGAGCAGTACTTC. The chain uses TRBV10-3 and TRBJ2-7; D gene ambiguous. The CDR3 is 12 residues long. CDR1 is ENHRY and CDR2 is SYGVKD in the germline V gene. Trimming cost V 2 bases and J 7 bases, with 9 bases left between them.

The chain recombines TRBV30 with TRBJ2-4; D is perhaps TRBD2 (6 bases). V shed 4 bases and J shed 2 bases, with 18 bases lying between them. Germline loops: CDR1 GTSNPN, CDR2 SVGIG (reference sequence). The CDR3 has 16 residues. Written as DNA, the CDR3 is TGTGCCTGGATGAGGGGCAGTGGAGGGACCAAAAACATTCAGTACTTC. This codes for CAWMRGSGGTKNIQYF.

This clone showed up just a few times. J is TRBJ2-6 and V is TRBV28, with 10 bases aligning to TRBD2. The germline V gene has CDR1 MDHEN and CDR2 SYDVKM. CDR3 length: 18 residues. V dropped 2 bases and J dropped 2; count of bases not matched to a gene: 6. CDR3 DNA sequence: TGTGCCAGCAGTTTAGAAGGCCTAGCGGGGGCTGGGGCCAACGTCCTGACTTTC. Translating it yields CASSLEGLAGAGANVLTF.